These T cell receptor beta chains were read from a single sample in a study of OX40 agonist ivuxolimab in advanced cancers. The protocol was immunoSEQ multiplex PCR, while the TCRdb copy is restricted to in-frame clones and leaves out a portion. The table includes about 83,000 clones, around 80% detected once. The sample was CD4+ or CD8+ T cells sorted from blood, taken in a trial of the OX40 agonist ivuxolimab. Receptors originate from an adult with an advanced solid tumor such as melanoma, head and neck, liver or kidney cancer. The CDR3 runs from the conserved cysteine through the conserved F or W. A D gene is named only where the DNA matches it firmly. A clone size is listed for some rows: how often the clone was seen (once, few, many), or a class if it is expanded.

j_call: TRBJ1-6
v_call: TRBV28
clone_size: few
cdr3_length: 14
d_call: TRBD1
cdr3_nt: TGTGCCAGCAGCCGCGGACAGGTGGATTCACCCCTCCACTTT
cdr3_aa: CASSRGQVDSPLHF

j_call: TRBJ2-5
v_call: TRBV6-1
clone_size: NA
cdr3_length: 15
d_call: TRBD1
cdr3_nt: TGTGCCAGCACCGAAGGGGACAGGGAGAAAGAGACCCAGTACTTC
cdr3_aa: CASTEGDREKETQYF

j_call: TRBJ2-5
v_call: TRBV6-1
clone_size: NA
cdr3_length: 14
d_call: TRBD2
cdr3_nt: TGTGCCAGCAGTCCGGGACTAGCACAAGAGACCCAGTACTTC
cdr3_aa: CASSPGLAQETQYF

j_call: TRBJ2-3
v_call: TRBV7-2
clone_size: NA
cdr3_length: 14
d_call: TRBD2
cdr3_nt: TGTGCCAGCAGCCGATATAGCGGGGCAGATACGCAGTATTTT
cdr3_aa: CASSRYSGADTQYF

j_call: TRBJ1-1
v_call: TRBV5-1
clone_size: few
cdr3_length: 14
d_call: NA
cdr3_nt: TGCGCCAGCAGCGTTTACAGGGTGGACACTGAAGCTTTCTTT
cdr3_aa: CASSVYRVDTEAFF

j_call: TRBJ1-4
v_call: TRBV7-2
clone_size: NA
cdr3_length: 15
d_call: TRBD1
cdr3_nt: TGTGCCAGCAGGAAGAGGGACAGGGGGGATGAAAAACTGTTTTTT
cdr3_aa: CASRKRDRGDEKLFF

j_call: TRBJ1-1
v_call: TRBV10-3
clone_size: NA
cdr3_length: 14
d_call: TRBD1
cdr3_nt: TGTGCCATCAGTGAGTCGCGACAGGGAGTGGGGGCTTTCTTT
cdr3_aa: CAISESRQGVGAFF

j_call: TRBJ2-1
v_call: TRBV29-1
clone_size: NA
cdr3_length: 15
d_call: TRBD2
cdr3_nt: TGCAGCGTTTCCCGACTAGCTAGTTCCTACAATGAGCAGTTCTTC
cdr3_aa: CSVSRLASSYNEQFF

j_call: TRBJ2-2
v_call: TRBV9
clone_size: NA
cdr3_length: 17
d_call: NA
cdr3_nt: TGTGCCAGCAGCACGACGAGACAGGTCACGAACACCGGGGAGCTGTTTTTT
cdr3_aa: CASSTTRQVTNTGELFF

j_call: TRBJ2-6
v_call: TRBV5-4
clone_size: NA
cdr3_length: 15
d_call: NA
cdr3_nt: TGTGCCAGCAGACCGACGGGGACTGGGGCCAACGTCCTGACTTTC
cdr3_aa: CASRPTGTGANVLTF

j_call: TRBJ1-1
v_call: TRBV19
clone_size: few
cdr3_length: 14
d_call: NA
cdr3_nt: TGTGCCAGTAGTATAGATCGTTTCAGCACTGAAGCTTTCTTT
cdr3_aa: CASSIDRFSTEAFF

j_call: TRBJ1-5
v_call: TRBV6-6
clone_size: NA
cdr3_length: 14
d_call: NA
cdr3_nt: TGTGCCAGCAGTTACTCCCAGGGAAATCAGCCCCAGCATTTT
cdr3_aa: CASSYSQGNQPQHF

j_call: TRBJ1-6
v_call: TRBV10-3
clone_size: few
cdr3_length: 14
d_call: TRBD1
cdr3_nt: TGTGCCATCAGCGAAGGGGACAGGGGTTCACCCCTCCACTTT
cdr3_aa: CAISEGDRGSPLHF

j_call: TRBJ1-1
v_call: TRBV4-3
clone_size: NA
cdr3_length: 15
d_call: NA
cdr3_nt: TGCGCCAGCAGCCAAGATCCACGGTCGGGCACTGAAGCTTTCTTT
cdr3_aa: CASSQDPRSGTEAFF

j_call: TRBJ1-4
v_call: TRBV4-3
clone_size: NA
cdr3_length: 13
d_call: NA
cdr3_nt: TGCGCCAGCAGCTCACAACGCGGCGAAAAACTGTTTTTT
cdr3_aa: CASSSQRGEKLFF

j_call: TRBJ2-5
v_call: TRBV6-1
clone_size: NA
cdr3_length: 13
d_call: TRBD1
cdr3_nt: TGTGCCAGCACCAGGGGGCGGCAAGAGACCCAGTACTTC
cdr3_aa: CASTRGRQETQYF

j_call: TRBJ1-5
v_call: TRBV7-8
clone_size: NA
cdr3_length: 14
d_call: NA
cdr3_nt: TGTGCCAGCAGCTTAGTCCCAGACAGTCAGCCCCAGCATTTT
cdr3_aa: CASSLVPDSQPQHF

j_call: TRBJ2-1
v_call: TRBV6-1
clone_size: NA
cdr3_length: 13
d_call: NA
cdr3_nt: TGTGCCAGCAGTATGGGGGGCGGTAATGAGCAGTTCTTC
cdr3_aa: CASSMGGGNEQFF

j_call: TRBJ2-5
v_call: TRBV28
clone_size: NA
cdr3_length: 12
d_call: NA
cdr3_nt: TGTGCCAGCAGGACAGTGCAAGAGACCCAGTACTTC
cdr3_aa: CASRTVQETQYF

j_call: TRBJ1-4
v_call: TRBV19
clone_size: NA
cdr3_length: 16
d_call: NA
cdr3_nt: TGTGCCAGTAGCACCGGGACTGGACAATATAGGGGGAAACTGTTTTTT
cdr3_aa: CASSTGTGQYRGKLFF

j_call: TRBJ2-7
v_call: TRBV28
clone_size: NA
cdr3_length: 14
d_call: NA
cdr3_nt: TGTGCCAGCAATTCAGTGGGCCCCAACTACGAGCAGTACTTC
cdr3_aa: CASNSVGPNYEQYF

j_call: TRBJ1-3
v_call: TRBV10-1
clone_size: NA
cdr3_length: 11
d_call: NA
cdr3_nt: TGCGCCAGCAGTTCTGGAAACACCATATATTTT
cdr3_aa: CASSSGNTIYF

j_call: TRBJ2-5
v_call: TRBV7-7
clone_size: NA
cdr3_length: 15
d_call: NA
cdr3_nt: TGTGCTAGCAGCTTAGGGGGTCAGATTCAAGAGACCCAGTACTTC
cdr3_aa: CASSLGGQIQETQYF

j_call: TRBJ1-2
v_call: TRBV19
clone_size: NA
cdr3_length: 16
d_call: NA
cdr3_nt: TGTGCCAGTAGTATGCTCGGTGGGGCGCGGAGCTATGGCTACACCTTC
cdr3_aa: CASSMLGGARSYGYTF

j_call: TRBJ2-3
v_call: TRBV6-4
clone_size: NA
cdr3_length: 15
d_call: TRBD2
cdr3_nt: TGTGCCAGCAGTGCTAGCGGGGGCCGCGGAGATACGCAGTATTTT
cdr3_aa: CASSASGGRGDTQYF

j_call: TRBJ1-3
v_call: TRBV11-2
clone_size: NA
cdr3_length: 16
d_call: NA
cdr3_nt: TGTGCCAGCAGCGCGGTGGACAAGAGCTCTGGAAACACCATATATTTT
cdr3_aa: CASSAVDKSSGNTIYF

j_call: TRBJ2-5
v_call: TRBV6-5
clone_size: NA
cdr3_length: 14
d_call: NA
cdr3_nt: TGTGCCAGCAGTTACGAGGGGGATTGGGGGACCCAGTACTTC
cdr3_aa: CASSYEGDWGTQYF

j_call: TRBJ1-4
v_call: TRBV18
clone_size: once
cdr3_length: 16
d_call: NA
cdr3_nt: TGTGCCAGCTCACCATTTTCAGGGGCAACTAATGAAAAACTGTTTTTT
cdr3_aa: CASSPFSGATNEKLFF

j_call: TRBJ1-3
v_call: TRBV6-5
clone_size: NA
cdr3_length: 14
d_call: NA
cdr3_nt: TGTGCCAGCCGAACGAACGCCGCTGGAAACACCATATATTTT
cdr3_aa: CASRTNAAGNTIYF

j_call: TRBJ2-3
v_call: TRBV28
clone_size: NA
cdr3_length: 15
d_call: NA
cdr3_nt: TGTGCCAGCAGTCCCGGGGACCTGGAGGCAGATACGCAGTATTTT
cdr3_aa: CASSPGDLEADTQYF

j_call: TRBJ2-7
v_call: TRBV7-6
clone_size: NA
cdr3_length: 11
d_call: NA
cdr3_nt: TGTGCCAGCAGCTTAGACTACGAGCAGTACTTC
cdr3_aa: CASSLDYEQYF

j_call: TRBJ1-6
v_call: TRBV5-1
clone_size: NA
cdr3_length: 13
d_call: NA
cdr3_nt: TGCGCCAGCAGCTTGGGACTTGATTCACCCCTCCACTTT
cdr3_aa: CASSLGLDSPLHF

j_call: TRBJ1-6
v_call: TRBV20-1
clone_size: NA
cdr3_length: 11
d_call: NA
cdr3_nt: TGCAGTGCTAGGAGGGGTGAACCCCTCCACTTT
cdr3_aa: CSARRGEPLHF

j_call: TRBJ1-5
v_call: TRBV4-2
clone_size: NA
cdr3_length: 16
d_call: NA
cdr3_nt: TGTGCCAGCAGCCCCATGCGGGGGCCCTCCAATCAGCCCCAGCATTTT
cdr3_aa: CASSPMRGPSNQPQHF

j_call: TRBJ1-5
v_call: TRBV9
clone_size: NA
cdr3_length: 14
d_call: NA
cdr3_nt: TGTGCCAGCAGCGTAGGTGGAGGGCCTCAGCCCCAGCATTTT
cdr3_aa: CASSVGGGPQPQHF

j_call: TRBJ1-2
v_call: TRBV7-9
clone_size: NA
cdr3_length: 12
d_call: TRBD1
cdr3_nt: TGTGCCAGCAGCCCACAGGGGGACGGCTACACCTTC
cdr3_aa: CASSPQGDGYTF

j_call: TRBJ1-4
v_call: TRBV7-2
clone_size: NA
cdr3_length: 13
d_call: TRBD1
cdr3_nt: TGTGCCAGCAGCCGGGACAGGGGTGAAAAACTGTTTTTT
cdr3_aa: CASSRDRGEKLFF

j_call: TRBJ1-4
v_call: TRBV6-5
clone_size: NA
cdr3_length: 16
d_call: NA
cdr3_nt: TGTGCCAGCAGTTACTCCTTTTTGGGGGCGGGTGAAAAACTGTTTTTT
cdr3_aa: CASSYSFLGAGEKLFF